This T cell receptor beta chain was sequenced for a study of blood T cell repertoires in COVID-19. Whole-study context: T cells, B-cell-depleted T cells, or PBMCs supplied cDNA or gDNA.

Using immunoSEQ multiplex PCR, the repertoire was profiled, and TCRdb retains in-frame clones only, with some absent. The table lists hundreds of thousands of clones, 80% to 90% of them singletons. This clone was counted many times. The length of the CDR3 is 10 residues. The germline V gene encodes CDR1 LGHDT and CDR2 YNNKEL (reference sequence). V lost 10 bases, J lost 3 bases, and 6 bases lay in between. This chain uses TRBV3-1 (or the pseudogene TRBV3-2) with TRBJ1-1, with a possible D match to TRBD1 (5 bases). Sequenced material: peripheral blood. The TCR originated in a man aged 45 to 65 with COVID-19, enrolled during active disease. The DNA of the CDR3 is TGTGCCACAGGGTACACTGAAGCTTTCTTT. Protein: CATGYTEAFF.